The clone carrying this T cell receptor (beta chain) was seen a single time. The source of the sample is a study of control samples from healthy donors and cancer patients. The assay was immunoSEQ multiplex PCR, and TCRdb's table has in-frame clones only and misses some. The table has around 100,000 clones, roughly 84% seen once. CDR1 and CDR2 from the germline V gene are MNHNY and SVGAGI (reference sequence). This CDR3 has 15 amino acids. Trimming pared 2 bases from V and 5 bases from J, leaving 13 bases between. Material for sequencing was blood. The rearrangement joins TRBV6-6 to TRBJ2-1; tentative D call: TRBD2 (5 bases). The receptor comes from a woman aged 45 to 65 in good health. In DNA, the CDR3 is TGTGCCAGCAGTTACAGTGAGGGTAGCAACAATGAGCAGTTCTTC. Translating it yields CASSYSEGSNNEQFF.